The 31 T cell receptor beta chains presented below share a single source sample, sequenced in a study of blood T cell repertoires in COVID-19. Assay: immunoSEQ multiplex PCR; the TCRdb copy retains only in-frame clones and omits some. Among 150,000 to 200,000 clones, around three quarters were seen once, and the ten largest hold around 17%. The sequenced sample was PBMCs or T cells enriched from blood (not recorded which). These receptors were obtained from a woman aged 45-65 years with acute COVID-19.

The rearrangement uses TRBV5-1 and TRBJ2-1, with 9 positions matching TRBD2. V shed 4 bases, J shed 4 bases, and the junction held 6 bases outside the gene matches. CDR3 size: 15 residues. The germline V gene has CDR1 SGHRS and CDR2 YFSETQ. The CDR3 DNA reads as TGCGCCAGCAGCATAAAGCGGGGGGATTACAATGAGCAGTTCTTC. Protein product: CASSIKRGDYNEQFF. Filled out from reference TRBV5-1 and TRBJ2-1, the complete variable domain reads KAGVTQTPRYLIKTRGQQVTLSCSPISGHRSVSWYQQTPGQGLQFLFEYFSETQRNKGNFPGRFSGRQFSNSRSEMNVSTLELGDSALYLCASSIKRGDYNEQFFGPGTRLTVL.

This clone was found a few times. This sequence joins TRBV6-5 and TRBJ1-1; the D gene is possibly TRBD1 (6 bases). V was clipped by 5 bases and J by 5 bases, with 18 bases between them. The V gene's germline CDR1 is MNHEY and CDR2 SVGAGI. The CDR3 loop spans 15 amino acids. The CDR3 loop is CASSPGGARGTEAFF. CDR3 nucleotide sequence: TGTGCCAGCAGTCCGGGGGGGGCTAGGGGAACTGAAGCTTTCTTT.

The chain carries TRBV6-2 or TRBV6-3 and TRBJ2-3; D gene ambiguous. Germline values: CDR1 MNHEY, CDR2 SVGEGT. CDR3 size: 12 residues. Trimming pared 2 bases from V and 5 bases from J, leaving 5 bases between. The CDR3 DNA reads TGTGCCAGCAGTTACGTCAGAGATACGCAGTATTTT. Protein sequence: CASSYVRDTQYF.

This chain connects TRBV6-5 to TRBJ1-4; maybe TRBD1 (5 bases). CDR1 and CDR2 from the germline V gene are MNHEY and SVGAGI. This CDR3 has 15 amino acids. The ends were cut back, 6 bases at V and 0 bases at J, with 11 bases in the middle. The CDR3 nucleotides are TGTGCCAGCAGCCCCTCGGGGGCAACTAATGAAAAACTGTTTTTT. It specifies CASSPSGATNEKLFF.

The chain recombines TRBV11-2 with TRBJ1-2; 8 bases map to TRBD1. Germline V gene sequence: CDR1 SGHAT, CDR2 FQNNGV. Germline trimming cut 5 bases from V and 7 bases from J; bases unmatched to any gene: 6. The CDR3 loop spans 13 amino acids. CDR3 DNA sequence: TGTGCCAGCAGCCAAACGACAGGGGCTGGCTACACCTTC. It translates to CASSQTTGAGYTF.

The J gene is TRBJ2-1, the V gene TRBV6-5, with 11 bases aligning to TRBD2. V shed 8 bases, J shed 4 bases, and the junction held 7 bases outside the gene matches. This CDR3 is 15 amino acids long. Per germline, CDR1 MNHEY and CDR2 SVGAGI. CDR3 loop: CASGSLAGGYNEQFF. Here the CDR3 DNA reads TGTGCCAGCGGTAGCCTAGCGGGGGGATACAATGAGCAGTTCTTC.

This clone has a handful of counts. In nucleotides, the CDR3 is TGTGCCAGCTCACCCCAGACTAGCAGCACAGATACGCAGTATTTT. It encodes CASSPQTSSTDTQYF. V is TRBV18 and J is TRBJ2-3; TRBD2 matches at 7 bases. V was clipped by 3 bases and J by 0 bases; unmatched bases: 3. The CDR3 sequence is 15 residues long. Germline V gene sequence: CDR1 KGHSH, CDR2 LQKENI.

The J gene is TRBJ1-1, the V gene TRBV6-4, with TRBD1 identical over 7 bases. Germline V gives CDR1 MRHNA, CDR2 SNTAGT. Unmatched junction bases numbered 8, after V lost 6 bases and J lost 1 base. The CDR3 runs 15 residues. The CDR3 nucleotides are TGTGCCAGCAGCCGAGACAGGGCCTCGAACACTGAAGCTTTCTTT. Protein sequence: CASSRDRASNTEAFF.

V and J are TRBV6-1 and TRBJ1-5, with a tentative D call TRBD1 (5 bases). CDR3 length equals 14 residues. CDR1 is MNHNS, CDR2 SASEGT, per germline. V was clipped by 2 bases and J by 6 bases, with 11 bases between them. CDR3 nucleotides: TGTGCCAGCAGTGAAAGGCGGGACGGTCAGCCCCAGCATTTT. This codes for CASSERRDGQPQHF.

This clone was observed at least ten times. The chain couples TRBV3-1 (or the pseudogene TRBV3-2) to TRBJ2-2; TRBD1 is a possible D gene (5 bases). CDR3 length equals 17 residues. The germline V gene encodes CDR1 LGHDT and CDR2 YNNKEL (reference sequence). Trimming removed 2 bases from V and 2 bases from J, with 15 bases in between. Here the CDR3 DNA reads TGTGCCAGCAGCCAAAGACTGGGGCTTCTAAACACCGGGGAGCTGTTTTTT. This translates into CASSQRLGLLNTGELFF.

The rearrangement uses TRBV4-2 and TRBJ2-5; TRBD2 matches at 14 bases. Trimming cost V 3 bases and J 4 bases; bases outside gene matches: 7. Germline lookup yields CDR1 LGHNA and CDR2 YNFKEQ. The CDR3 is 17 amino acids. The CDR3 loop reads CASSQTSGGAGGETQYF. In DNA form, the CDR3 reads TGTGCCAGCAGCCAGACTAGCGGGGGGGCAGGTGGAGAGACCCAGTACTTC.

This chain joins TRBV30 and TRBJ2-2; 8 bases fit TRBD1. Looked up from germline, CDR1 is GTSNPN and CDR2 is SVGIG (reference sequence). CDR3 size: 15 residues. After removal of 2 bases from V and 3 bases from J, the junction contained 5 bases not matched to a gene. The CDR3 DNA follows: TGTGCCTGGAGTAGACAGGGGATCCACACCGGGGAGCTGTTTTTT. This encodes CAWSRQGIHTGELFF.

The chain recombines TRBV6-1 with TRBJ2-3, with D possibly TRBD2 on 5 matching bases. Germline CDR1 reads MNHNS; CDR2 reads SASEGT. V was pared by 6 bases and J by 4 bases, with 11 bases between. The CDR3 has 13 residues. CDR3 residues: CASSPRAADTQYF. In DNA form, the CDR3 reads TGTGCCAGCAGCCCGAGGGCGGCAGATACGCAGTATTTT.

The chain joins TRBV6-5 to TRBJ1-2, with 9 bases matching TRBD1. The CDR3 contains 14 residues. J gave up 5 bases and V 6 bases, and 7 bases lay outside the gene matches. Germline CDR1 is MNHEY and CDR2 is SVGAGI. CDR3 region: CASRSGQGVYGYTF. The CDR3 coding sequence is TGTGCCAGCAGATCGGGACAGGGCGTGTATGGCTACACCTTC.

This chain links TRBV29-1 with TRBJ1-2; possible D gene TRBD1, 6 bases. Germline CDR1 reads SQVTM; CDR2 reads ANQGSEA. This CDR3 region has 10 residues. V lost 4 bases and J lost 14, with 14 bases in between. CDR3 amino acids: CSVAQGQRTF. In DNA form, the CDR3 reads TGCAGCGTTGCCCAGGGGCAACGTACCTTC.

This clone was recorded once. The chain recombines TRBV28 with TRBJ2-1; 9 bases line up with TRBD2. Germline CDR1 and CDR2: MDHEN and SYDVKM. This CDR3 is built from 15 residues. Unmatched junction bases numbered 5, after V lost 1 base and J lost 7 bases. Here the CDR3 reads CASSLFVAGENEQFF. The CDR3 DNA follows: TGTGCCAGCAGTTTATTTGTAGCGGGGGAAAATGAGCAGTTCTTC. The variable domain in full, with the rest retrieved from reference TRBV28 and TRBJ2-1, is DVKVTQSSRYLVKRTGEKVFLECVQDMDHENMFWYRQDPGLGLRLIYFSYDVKMKEKGDIPEGYSVSREKKERFSLILESASTNQTSMYLCASSLFVAGENEQFFGPGTRLTVL.

This clone was observed many times. The chain has TRBV5-8 and TRBJ1-1; D not resolved. Trimming removed 6 bases at V and 1 base at J, with 10 bases between. The germline V gene encodes CDR1 SGHTS and CDR2 YDEGEE. This CDR3 region has 13 residues. CDR3 coding DNA: TGTGCCAGCACCTTCCAGGAGAACACTGAAGCTTTCTTT. It is translated as CASTFQENTEAFF.

This clone showed up just once. CDR3 sequence (DNA): TGTGCCAGCAGTTACTCGCGGGGGGGCAATCAGCCCCAGCATTTT. Its translation is CASSYSRGGNQPQHF. The rearrangement joins TRBV6-5 to TRBJ1-5; the D gene is possibly TRBD1 (5 bases). Trimming shortened V by 0 bases and J by 2 bases, and 8 bases separated the two germline ends. Germline CDR1 is MNHEY and CDR2 is SVGAGI. The CDR3 spans 15 residues.

With respect to this clone: The sample contains more than one DNA sequence encoding this CDR3. The chain has TRBV28 and TRBJ2-3; perhaps TRBD2 as D (6 bases). The germline V gene encodes CDR1 MDHEN and CDR2 SYDVKM. The CDR3 runs to 12 residues. V lost 3 bases and J lost 6, with 7 bases in between. The CDR3 protein is CASSFAGDTQYF. In nucleotides, the CDR3 is TGTGCCAGCAGTTTTGCGGGGGATACGCAGTATTTT.

This clone has at least ten counts. This chain links TRBV27 with TRBJ1-2; 7 bases are shared with TRBD1. The CDR3 extends over 15 amino acids. Germline V gene lookup returns CDR1 MNHEY and CDR2 SMNVEV (reference sequence). Trimming cost V 6 bases and J 0 bases; bases outside gene matches: 7. The CDR3 sequence: CASSLQGPANYGYTF. In DNA, the CDR3 is TGTGCCAGCAGCCTACAGGGGCCCGCTAACTATGGCTACACCTTC.

This sequence joins TRBV28 and TRBJ2-5; D remains unclear. Germline assignment: CDR1 MDHEN and CDR2 SYDVKM. The CDR3 runs to 14 residues. V gave up 9 bases and J gave up 5 bases, with 19 bases separating them. Written as DNA, the CDR3 is TGTGCCAGTACAATATGGAGAGCCCAGGAGACCCAGTACTTC. This sequence encodes CASTIWRAQETQYF.

This sequence joins TRBV10-3 and TRBJ2-7, with 7 bases lining up with TRBD1. The CDR3 loop spans 13 amino acids. Looked up from germline, CDR1 is ENHRY and CDR2 is SYGVKD. Trimming removed 6 bases from V and 7 bases from J; junction bases left unmatched: 9. This chain's CDR3 is CAISETGLGEQYV. The CDR3 nucleotides are TGTGCCATCAGCGAGACAGGGCTCGGAGAGCAGTACGTC.

The chain employs TRBV5-1 and TRBJ1-3; no clear D gene. Trimming removed 0 bases at V and 0 bases at J, with 10 bases between. Germline V gene lookup returns CDR1 SGHRS and CDR2 YFSETQ. The CDR3 loop spans 16 amino acids. The CDR3 here is CASSLVAFRSGNTIYF. The DNA for the CDR3 is TGCGCCAGCAGCTTGGTGGCATTCCGCTCTGGAAACACCATATATTTT.

This chain links TRBV3-1 (or the pseudogene TRBV3-2) with TRBJ1-1; D not certain. CDR3 size: 14 residues. The V gene's germline CDR1 is LGHDT and CDR2 YNNKEL (reference sequence). V lost 2 bases, J lost 5 bases, and 12 bases lay in between. DNA of the CDR3: TGTGCCAGCAGCCAATCCCCCTTGGCTACTGAAGCTTTCTTT. Its protein is CASSQSPLATEAFF.

The chain links TRBV5-1 to TRBJ2-3, with 11 nucleotides matching TRBD2. Per germline, CDR1 SGHRS and CDR2 YFSETQ. This CDR3 spans 17 amino acids. Trimming at V came to 3 bases and at J to 1 base, leaving 7 bases not matched to a gene. The CDR3 DNA follows: TGCGCCAGCAGCTCTCACTCGGGACTAGCGGGCACAGATACGCAGTATTTT. It translates to CASSSHSGLAGTDTQYF.

There are a few counts of this clone. The chain carries TRBV7-2 and TRBJ2-1, with 11 bases identical to TRBD2. Germline V gene lookup returns CDR1 SGHTA and CDR2 FQGNSA. V lost 4 bases to trimming and J lost 0 bases; unmatched junction nucleotides: 8. There are 18 residues in the CDR3. CDR3 amino acids: CASSSGLAGSSSYNEQFF. In DNA, the CDR3 is TGTGCCAGCAGCTCCGGACTAGCGGGTTCGAGCTCCTACAATGAGCAGTTCTTC.

CDR3 DNA sequence: TGTGCTAGTGGTTTGGGGCAGAATAATGAAAAACTGTTTTTT. This gives the protein CASGLGQNNEKLFF. The V call is TRBV12-5, the J call TRBJ1-4, with no clear D. Germline V gives CDR1 LGHNT, CDR2 FRNRAP. The CDR3 contains 14 residues. The V end lost 1 base, the J end lost 4 bases, and 7 bases lay between the germline ends.

V gene TRBV7-3 combines with J gene TRBJ1-3; D is ambiguous. The germline CDR1 and CDR2 sequences are SGHTA and FQGTGA. V lost 5 bases, J lost 0 bases, and 11 bases lay in between. CDR3 length equals 15 residues. As DNA, the CDR3 is TGTGCCAGCAGCCCGGACGGACTCTCTGGAAACACCATATATTTT. The encoded protein is CASSPDGLSGNTIYF.

This clone has more than one count but fewer than ten. The chain couples TRBV5-6 to TRBJ2-7; unclear D gene. There are 14 residues in the CDR3. V gave up 4 bases and J gave up 4 bases, with 15 bases separating them. Germline V gene data show CDR1 as SGHDT and CDR2 as YYEEEE. CDR3 DNA: TGTGCCAGCAGCCCGTGCACGGAGCAGTACGAGCAGTACGTC. This translates into CASSPCTEQYEQYV.

This chain links TRBV19 with TRBJ1-2; possibly TRBD1 for D (6 bases). There are 14 residues in the CDR3. Trimming removed 5 bases from V and 4 bases from J, with 14 bases in between. Germline CDR1 reads LNHDA; CDR2 reads SQIVND (reference sequence). Written as DNA, the CDR3 is TGTGCCAGTAGTCCGTCACAGGGCGGCTATGGCTACACCTTC. Translating gives CASSPSQGGYGYTF.

J is TRBJ1-5 and V is TRBV2; D is unclear. Germline V gene lookup returns CDR1 SNHLY and CDR2 FYNNEI. Trimming left V 7 bases short and J 6 bases short, with 13 bases between. The CDR3 covers 13 residues. The CDR3 sequence: CASTSSRGQPQHF. For the CDR3, the DNA is TGTGCCAGCACTTCAAGTCGAGGTCAGCCCCAGCATTTT.